In this sample, the clone carrying this T cell receptor (beta chain) turned up many times. Amplification of TCR beta CDR3 regions used RNA as the template. Primed by the HTBI set, a first-round RT-PCR was run on the TCR CDR3. TCRdb called the multiplex PCR reads again in MiXCR, with one record for every CDR3 protein. The sample consists of about 110,000 distinct CDR3 sequences, approximately 15% of them appearing once. These data originate in a study of T cells in Graves' hyperthyroidism and ophthalmopathy. Approximately 10 ml of fresh peripheral blood supplied the PBMCs. Germline trimming cut 3 bases from V and 3 bases from J; bases unmatched to any gene: 7. Germline loops: CDR1 MGHRA, CDR2 YSYEKL. The CDR3 runs 15 residues.

The sequence derives from a woman aged 50 to 60 with Graves' hyperthyroidism. The V gene is TRBV4-1, the J gene TRBJ2-7, with 8 bases that match TRBD2. Sequenced input: blood. The CDR3: CASSHPAGAIYEQYV. For the CDR3, the DNA is TGCGCCAGCAGCCACCCAGCGGGAGCGATCTACGAGCAGTACGTC.